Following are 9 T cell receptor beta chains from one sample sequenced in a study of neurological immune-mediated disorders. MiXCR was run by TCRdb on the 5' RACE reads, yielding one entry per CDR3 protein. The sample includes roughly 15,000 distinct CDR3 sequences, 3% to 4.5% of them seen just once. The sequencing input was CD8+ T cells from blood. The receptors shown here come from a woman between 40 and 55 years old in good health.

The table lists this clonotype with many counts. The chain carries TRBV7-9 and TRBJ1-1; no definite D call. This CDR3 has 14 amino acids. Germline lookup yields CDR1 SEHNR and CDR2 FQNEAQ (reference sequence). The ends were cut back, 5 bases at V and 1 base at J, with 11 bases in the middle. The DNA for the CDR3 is TGTGCCAGCAGCCTTAACGAGGGGAACACTGAAGCTTTCTTT. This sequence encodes CASSLNEGNTEAFF.

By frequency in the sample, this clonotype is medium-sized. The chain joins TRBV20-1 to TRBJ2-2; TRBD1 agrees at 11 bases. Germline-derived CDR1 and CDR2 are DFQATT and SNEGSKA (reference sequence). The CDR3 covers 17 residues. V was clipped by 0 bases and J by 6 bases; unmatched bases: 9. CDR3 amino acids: CSARDLRTGGDAGELFF. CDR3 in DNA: TGCAGTGCTAGAGATCTCAGGACAGGGGGCGATGCCGGGGAGCTGTTTTTT.

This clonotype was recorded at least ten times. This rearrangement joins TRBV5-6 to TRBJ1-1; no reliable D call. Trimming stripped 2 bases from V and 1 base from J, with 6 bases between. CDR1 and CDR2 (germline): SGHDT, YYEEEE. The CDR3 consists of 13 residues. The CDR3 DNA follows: TGTGCCAGCAGCTTAAATTCGAACACTGAAGCTTTCTTT. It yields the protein CASSLNSNTEAFF. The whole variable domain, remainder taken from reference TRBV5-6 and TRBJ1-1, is DAGVTQSPTHLIKTRGQQVTLRCSPKSGHDTVSWYQQALGQGPQFIFQYYEEEERQRGNFPDRFSGHQFPNYSSELNVNALLLGDSALYLCASSLNSNTEAFFGQGTRLTVV.

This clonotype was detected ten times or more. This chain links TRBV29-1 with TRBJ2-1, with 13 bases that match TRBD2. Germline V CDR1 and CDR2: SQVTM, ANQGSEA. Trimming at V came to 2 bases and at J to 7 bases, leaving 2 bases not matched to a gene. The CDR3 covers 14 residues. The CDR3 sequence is CSVETSGRGNEQFF. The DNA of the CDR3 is TGCAGCGTTGAAACTAGCGGGAGGGGAAATGAGCAGTTCTTC.

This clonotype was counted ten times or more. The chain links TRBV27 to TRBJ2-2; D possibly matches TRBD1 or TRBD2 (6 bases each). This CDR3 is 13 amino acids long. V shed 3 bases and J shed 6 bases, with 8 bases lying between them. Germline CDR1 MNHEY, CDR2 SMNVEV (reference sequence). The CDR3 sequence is CASSFGGPGELFF. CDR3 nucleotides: TGTGCCAGCAGTTTTGGGGGGCCCGGGGAGCTGTTTTTT.

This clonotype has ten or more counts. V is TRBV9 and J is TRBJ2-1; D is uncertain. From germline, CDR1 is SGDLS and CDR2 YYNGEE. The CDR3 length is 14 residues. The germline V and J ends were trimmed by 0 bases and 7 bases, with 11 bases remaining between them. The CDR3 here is CASSVVVNRNEQFF. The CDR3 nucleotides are TGTGCCAGCAGCGTAGTGGTGAACCGGAATGAGCAGTTCTTC.

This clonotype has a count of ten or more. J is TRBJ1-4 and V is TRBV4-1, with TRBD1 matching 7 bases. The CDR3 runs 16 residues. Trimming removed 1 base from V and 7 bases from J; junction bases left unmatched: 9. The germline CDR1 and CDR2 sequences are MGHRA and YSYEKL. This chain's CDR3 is CASSQAPGQEVEKLFF. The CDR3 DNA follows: TGCGCCAGCAGCCAAGCCCCCGGACAGGAGGTTGAAAAACTGTTTTTT.

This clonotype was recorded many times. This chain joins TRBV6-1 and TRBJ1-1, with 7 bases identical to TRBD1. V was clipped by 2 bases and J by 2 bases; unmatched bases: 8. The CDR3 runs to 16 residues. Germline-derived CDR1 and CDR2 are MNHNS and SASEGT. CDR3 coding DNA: TGTGCCAGCAGTGAACGGGCCACAGGGGCTAACACTGAAGCTTTCTTT. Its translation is CASSERATGANTEAFF.

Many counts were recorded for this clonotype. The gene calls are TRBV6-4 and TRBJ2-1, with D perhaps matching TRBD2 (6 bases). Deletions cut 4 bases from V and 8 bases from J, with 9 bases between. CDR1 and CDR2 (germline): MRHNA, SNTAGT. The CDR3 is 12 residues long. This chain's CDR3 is CASSGSGDEQFF. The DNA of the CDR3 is TGTGCCAGCAGTGGTTCGGGGGATGAGCAGTTCTTC.